Below, 9 T cell receptor beta chains from the same sample are listed, as sequenced in a study of blood T cell repertoires in COVID-19. TCRdb's copy holds only in-frame clones and misses some; the assay was immunoSEQ multiplex PCR. The profile shows approximately 75,000 clones, roughly 80% of them singletons. Sequencing used peripheral blood. The source of these receptors is a woman over 75 with acute or convalescent COVID-19.

This clone occurred many times. The chain employs TRBV5-1 and TRBJ2-5; 7 bases fit TRBD2. Germline V gene sequence: CDR1 SGHRS, CDR2 YFSETQ. The CDR3 covers 14 residues. Trimming took 0 bases from V and 7 from J; bases not matched to a gene: 6. CDR3 DNA sequence: TGCGCCAGCAGCTTGGATGTGACTAGCCCGACCCAGTACTTC. It is translated as CASSLDVTSPTQYF.

The genes are TRBV18 and TRBJ1-1, with 9 positions matching TRBD1. The V gene end was trimmed by 3 bases and the J gene end by 4 bases; junction bases not matched to a gene: 9. CDR3 size: 16 residues. Germline V gene sequence: CDR1 KGHSH, CDR2 LQKENI. This CDR3 is CASSPEGQGQFTEAFF. CDR3 nucleotide sequence: TGTGCCAGCTCACCCGAAGGACAGGGGCAGTTCACTGAAGCTTTCTTT.

The chain recombines TRBV11-2 with TRBJ2-6; perhaps TRBD1 as D (5 bases). Trimming removed 7 bases from V and 0 bases from J, with 7 bases in between. The CDR3 extends over 14 amino acids. Germline assignment: CDR1 SGHAT and CDR2 FQNNGV. The CDR3 nucleotides are TGTGCCAGCACCCAGGGCTCTGGGGCCAACGTCCTGACTTTC. Protein: CASTQGSGANVLTF.

The V and J genes are TRBV5-1 and TRBJ1-1; D is undetermined. V shed 3 bases and J shed 0 bases, with 9 bases lying between them. Per the germline V gene, CDR1 is SGHRS and CDR2 is YFSETQ. The CDR3 is 14 amino acids. As DNA, the CDR3 is TGCGCCAGCAGCTCTGGAGGGATGAACACTGAAGCTTTCTTT. It yields the protein CASSSGGMNTEAFF.

The chain recombines TRBV15 with TRBJ1-2; 7 bases fit TRBD1. V lost 3 bases, J lost 8 bases, and 6 bases stayed unmatched. The length of the CDR3 is 13 residues. Germline V gene lookup returns CDR1 LNHNV and CDR2 YYDKDF (reference sequence). The CDR3 DNA reads TGTGCCACCAGCAGCGACAGGGTAGGAGGCTACACCTTC. It yields the protein CATSSDRVGGYTF.

The CDR3 bases are TGTGCCACCAGCAGAGGAGGACAGGACCCTAACTATGGCTACACCTTC. It encodes CATSRGGQDPNYGYTF. This chain links TRBV15 with TRBJ1-2, with 7 bases matching TRBD1. V shed 1 base and J 0 bases; nucleotides not matched to a gene: 5. The germline V gene has CDR1 LNHNV and CDR2 YYDKDF (reference sequence). CDR3 length: 16 residues.

J is TRBJ1-1 and V is TRBV6-6; no reliable D call. Germline CDR1 is MNHNY and CDR2 is SVGAGI (reference sequence). The CDR3 has 12 residues. V was shortened by 7 bases and J by 6 bases, with 12 bases between the two germline ends. CDR3 DNA sequence: TGTGCCAGCACCCTAGACCGAGCTGAAGCTTTCTTT. Translation: CASTLDRAEAFF.

The rearrangement links TRBV9 to TRBJ1-2; weak D call: TRBD1 (6 bases). V was pared by 0 bases and J by 7 bases, with 19 bases between. This CDR3 has 16 residues. Per germline, CDR1 SGDLS and CDR2 YYNGEE. The CDR3 is CASSVVEGRGAGGYTF. CDR3 coding DNA: TGTGCCAGCAGCGTAGTAGAGGGCAGGGGCGCCGGTGGCTACACCTTC.

The rearrangement joins TRBV3-1 (or the pseudogene TRBV3-2) to TRBJ2-5; tentative D call: TRBD2 (5 bases). Trimming took off 4 bases at V and 4 bases at J, with 16 bases between the two ends. This CDR3 is 15 amino acids long. Germline V gives CDR1 LGHDT, CDR2 YNNKEL (reference sequence). The DNA for the CDR3 is TGTGCCAGCAGCCCTTCGACGGGGAATGTAGAGACCCAGTACTTC. Translation: CASSPSTGNVETQYF.